This TCR beta chain was identified during a study of cytomegalovirus exposure and HLA in healthy donors. Study results and limitations: What a later analysis showed was that several of the most significant clusters appeared linked to common viral pathogens. The study labeled fewer than 200 TCR beta chains cytomegalovirus-associated. TCR beta chain V- and J-gene trimming was linked, in a later analysis, to a missense variant in DCLRE1C.

Each of the donors was a healthy bone marrow donor. The CDR3 is 12 residues long. V lost 4 bases to trimming and J lost 5 bases, with 8 bases between them. Germline V gene sequence: CDR1 SGHNT, CDR2 YENEEA. Concerning this clone itself: No antigen is known for it.

The PCR was carried out with 60 Vbeta primers and 13 Jbeta primers. Produced via immunoSEQ multiplex PCR; TCRdb's table is partial and in-frame only. In total, the table holds approximately 170,000 clones. The TCR was taken from a woman aged 18-29 years in good health and CMV-seropositive. The chain employs TRBV11-3 and TRBJ2-5; D unresolved. Material: PBMCs. In DNA form, the CDR3 reads TGTGCCAGCAGCTCGAGCCGGGAGACCCAGTACTTC. Encoded protein: CASSSSRETQYF. The whole variable domain, filled in from reference TRBV11-3 and TRBJ2-5, reads EAGVVQSPRYKIIEKKQPVAFWCNPISGHNTLYWYLQNLGQGPELLIRYENEEAVDDSQLPKDRFSAERLKGVDSTLKIQPAELGDSAVYLCASSSSRETQYFGPGTRLLVL.